This entry concerns a single T cell receptor (beta chain). With the 5' RACE reads reprocessed, TCRdb shows one record per CDR3 protein and no DNA. The sample table sets out 300,000 to 450,000 distinct CDR3 sequences. The CDR3 runs to 16 residues. Germline assignment: CDR1 SGHDT and CDR2 YYEEEE. The data were obtained in a study of monozygotic twins with inflammatory bowel disease. The TCR sequence derives from a human donor with ulcerative colitis or Crohn's disease, or a healthy co-twin of an affected twin (not recorded which). The chain uses TRBV5-6 and TRBJ2-1; TCRdb indicates TRBD1, and absent DNA this call remains unverified. Sequencing input: blood. The CDR3 protein is CASSWGRDRVYNEQFF.